This T cell receptor (beta chain) was identified in a study of memory CD4+ T cells and cytomegalovirus serostatus. Germline lookup yields CDR1 LNHNV and CDR2 YYDKDF (reference sequence). CDR3 length equals 15 residues. V lost 2 bases and J lost 1, with 11 bases in between. The method was immunoSEQ multiplex PCR; TCRdb's version includes in-frame clones alone and lacks a portion of them. The data show some 80,000 clones, 80% seen once. The sort gate was single viable CD3+CD4+CD8-CD45RO+ cells for memory CD4+ T cells. The J gene is TRBJ1-1, the V gene TRBV15; D possibly corresponds to TRBD1 (5 bases). The sample consisted of memory CD4+ T cells from blood. The source of this sequence is an adult in good health and CMV-seronegative. The CDR3 protein is CATSRIYQGNTEAFF. CDR3 DNA sequence: TGTGCCACCAGCAGAATATATCAGGGGAACACTGAAGCTTTCTTT.